This paragraph covers one TCR beta chain sequence. Its antigen is as yet unknown. The data stem from a study of cytomegalovirus exposure and HLA in healthy donors. The CDR3 has 12 residues. V lost 11 bases, J lost 1 base, and 12 bases lay in between. CDR1 is MNHEY and CDR2 is SMNVEV in the germline V gene (reference sequence). Findings and limits, study-wide: It was shown in a later analysis that HLA-associated TCR beta chains were more clonally expanded than other, equally common chains.

Researchers ran the PCR with 60 Vbeta and 13 Jbeta primers. Produced via immunoSEQ multiplex PCR; TCRdb's table is partial and in-frame only. Here the sample spans 150,000 to 200,000 clones, 80% being singletons. The source of this sequence is a man aged 25-40 years in good health and CMV-seropositive. The genes are TRBV27 and TRBJ2-7; no clear D gene. Source material: PBMCs. The CDR3 is CAVTSRSYEQYF. In DNA, the CDR3 is TGTGCCGTCACGTCGAGATCCTACGAGCAGTACTTC.